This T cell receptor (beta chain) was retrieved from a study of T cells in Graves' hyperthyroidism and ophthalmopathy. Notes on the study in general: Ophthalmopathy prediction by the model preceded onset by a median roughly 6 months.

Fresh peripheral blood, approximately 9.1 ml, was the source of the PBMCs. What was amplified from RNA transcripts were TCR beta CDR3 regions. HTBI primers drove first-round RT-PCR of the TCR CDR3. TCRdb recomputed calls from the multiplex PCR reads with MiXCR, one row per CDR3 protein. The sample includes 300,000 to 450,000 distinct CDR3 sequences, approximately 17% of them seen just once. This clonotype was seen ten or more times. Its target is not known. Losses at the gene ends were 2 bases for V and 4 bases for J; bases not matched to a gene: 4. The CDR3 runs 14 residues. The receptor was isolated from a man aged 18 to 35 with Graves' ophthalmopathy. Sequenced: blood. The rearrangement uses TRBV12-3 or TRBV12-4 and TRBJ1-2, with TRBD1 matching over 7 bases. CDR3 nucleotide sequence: TGTGCCAGCAGTTTAACCCACAGGGGCTATGGCTACACCTTC. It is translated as CASSLTHRGYGYTF.